The 5 T cell receptor beta chains given below trace back to one sample, sequenced in a study of blood T cells in healthy people across ages. Together with a sample-barcoded 5' primer, a J-beta primer mix was included in a second PCR lasting roughly 6 to 12 cycles. TCRdb independently ran MiXCR on the 5' RACE reads; one entry per CDR3 protein. Found here are about 1.7 million distinct CDR3 sequences, about 30% of them singletons; the top ten hold 7.7%. Input material: blood. These receptors all come from a woman under 40 in good health.

The chain uses TRBV9 and TRBJ1-4, with a tentative D call TRBD1 (6 bases). Trimming cost V 4 bases and J 11 bases, with 27 bases left between them. Germline V gene sequence: CDR1 SGDLS, CDR2 YYNGEE. The CDR3 is 17 amino acids. The CDR3 sequence is CASSPPQGSAQMSKLFF. CDR3 nucleotides: TGTGCCAGCAGCCCCCCACAGGGATCGGCCCAAATGAGCAAACTGTTTTTT.

This clonotype was recorded a few times. This rearrangement joins TRBV27 to TRBJ2-5; TRBD2 is a possible D gene (6 bases). Trimming removed 4 bases from V and 4 bases from J, with 22 bases in between. The CDR3 runs 17 residues. Germline CDR1 and CDR2: MNHEY and SMNVEV (reference sequence). The DNA for the CDR3 is TGTGCCAGCAGTTCCCCTAGGGAGGTCAGGGCGGGAGAGACCCAGTACTTC. This sequence encodes CASSSPREVRAGETQYF.

The CDR3 sequence is CASGFRLAGAGGELFF. The CDR3 DNA follows: TGTGCTAGTGGTTTCCGACTAGCGGGAGCCGGCGGGGAGCTGTTTTTT. This chain links TRBV12-5 with TRBJ2-2; 12 nucleotides match TRBD2. The ends lost 3 bases at V and 7 bases at J; junction bases unmatched: 6. This CDR3 is 16 amino acids long. Germline CDR1 reads LGHNT; CDR2 reads FRNRAP.

This chain uses TRBV5-6 with TRBJ2-1; a weak D match, TRBD1 (5 bases). The CDR3 is made up of 15 amino acids. CDR1 and CDR2 from the germline V gene are SGHDT and YYEEEE. V was clipped by 0 bases and J by 6 bases, with 13 bases between them. DNA for the CDR3: TGTGCCAGCAGCTTGGGCCCCAAGGGGATCAATGAGCAGTTCTTC. It codes for CASSLGPKGINEQFF. Full variable domain (remainder filled in from reference TRBV5-6 and TRBJ2-1): DAGVTQSPTHLIKTRGQQVTLRCSPKSGHDTVSWYQQALGQGPQFIFQYYEEEERQRGNFPDRFSGHQFPNYSSELNVNALLLGDSALYLCASSLGPKGINEQFFGPGTRLTVL.

V gene TRBV25-1 combines with J gene TRBJ1-2; 12 nucleotides agree with TRBD1. CDR1 and CDR2 from the germline V gene are MGHDK and SYGVNS. After removal of 8 bases from V and 8 bases from J, the junction contained 12 bases not matched to a gene. The CDR3 has 15 residues. CDR3 sequence: CASGKAGTGGLGYTF. CDR3 in DNA: TGTGCCAGCGGAAAGGCCGGGACAGGGGGCTTAGGCTACACCTTC.